This is a list of T cell receptor beta chains from one sample in a study of blood T cell repertoires in COVID-19. Method: immunoSEQ multiplex PCR; TCRdb's copy keeps in-frame clones and lacks some. Of about 240,000 clones in the sample, about 80% are singletons; the top ten hold about 9.5%. The sample comprised peripheral blood. These receptors were taken from a woman of 80 years or more with acute or convalescent COVID-19. The CDR3 runs from the conserved cysteine through the conserved F or W. A D gene is named only where the DNA matches it firmly. Size tells how often a clone was seen (once, few, many) or the class of an expanded clone, and some rows leave it out.

CDR3aa: CASSVGLSSYEQYF
CDR3nt: TGTGCCAGCAGCGTCGGTCTCTCCTCCTACGAGCAGTACTTC
abundance: .
d_gene: .
j_gene: TRBJ2-7
v_gene: TRBV6-5

CDR3aa: CASSPGAANYGYTF
CDR3nt: TGTGCCAGCTCACCAGGAGCTGCTAACTATGGCTACACCTTC
abundance: .
d_gene: .
j_gene: TRBJ1-2
v_gene: TRBV18

CDR3aa: CSVEDTGQTIATNEKLFF
CDR3nt: TGCAGCGTTGAAGATACGGGACAGACTATTGCAACTAATGAAAAACTGTTTTTT
abundance: .
d_gene: TRBD1
j_gene: TRBJ1-4
v_gene: TRBV29-1

CDR3aa: CASGSQVPAGYTIYF
CDR3nt: TGTGCCAGCGGTTCTCAGGTCCCCGCAGGATACACCATATATTTT
abundance: .
d_gene: .
j_gene: TRBJ1-3
v_gene: TRBV28

CDR3aa: CSVGGSNQPQHF
CDR3nt: TGCAGCGTGGGGGGGAGCAATCAGCCCCAGCATTTT
abundance: .
d_gene: .
j_gene: TRBJ1-5
v_gene: TRBV29-1

CDR3aa: CASSSRKGTGGIDEQFF
CDR3nt: TGTGCCAGCAGCTCCCGGAAGGGGACAGGGGGCATCGATGAGCAGTTCTTC
abundance: .
d_gene: TRBD1
j_gene: TRBJ2-1
v_gene: TRBV7-9

CDR3aa: CASSGQLNTEAFF
CDR3nt: TGTGCCAGCAGTGGACAGCTAAACACTGAAGCTTTCTTT
abundance: .
d_gene: .
j_gene: TRBJ1-1
v_gene: TRBV2

CDR3aa: CASSLINRAFSGNTIYF
CDR3nt: TGTGCCAGCAGCTTGATCAACAGGGCCTTCTCTGGAAACACCATATATTTT
abundance: .
d_gene: .
j_gene: TRBJ1-3
v_gene: TRBV7-8

CDR3aa: CASSLGGSTDTQYF
CDR3nt: TGTGCCAGTAGCCTAGGAGGGTCCACAGATACGCAGTATTTT
abundance: .
d_gene: .
j_gene: TRBJ2-3
v_gene: TRBV19

CDR3aa: CASGRDLGGYTF
CDR3nt: TGTGCCAGCGGCCGGGACTTAGGAGGCTACACCTTC
abundance: few
d_gene: .
j_gene: TRBJ1-2
v_gene: TRBV2

CDR3aa: CASSEAGGSNQPQHF
CDR3nt: TGTGCCAGCAGTGAAGCGGGGGGTAGCAATCAGCCCCAGCATTTT
abundance: once
d_gene: .
j_gene: TRBJ1-5
v_gene: TRBV2

CDR3aa: CASNPGGTETQYF
CDR3nt: TGTGCCAGCAACCCCGGGGGGACGGAGACCCAGTACTTC
abundance: .
d_gene: TRBD2
j_gene: TRBJ2-5
v_gene: TRBV9

CDR3aa: CASSSPDRTEKLFF
CDR3nt: TGTGCCAGCAGCTCCCCGGACAGGACCGAAAAACTGTTTTTT
abundance: .
d_gene: TRBD1
j_gene: TRBJ1-4
v_gene: TRBV13

CDR3aa: CASSRTGRDYGYTF
CDR3nt: TGTGCCAGCAGCCGGACAGGGAGAGACTATGGCTACACCTTC
abundance: .
d_gene: TRBD1
j_gene: TRBJ1-2
v_gene: TRBV7-9

CDR3aa: CASSNGQPTSSYNEQFF
CDR3nt: TGTGCCAGCAGCAATGGACAGCCCACTAGCTCCTACAATGAGCAGTTCTTC
abundance: once
d_gene: .
j_gene: TRBJ2-1
v_gene: TRBV5-4

CDR3aa: CASSLSGTDSNQPQHF
CDR3nt: TGTGCCAGCTCACTATCCGGGACAGATAGCAATCAGCCCCAGCATTTT
abundance: .
d_gene: TRBD1
j_gene: TRBJ1-5
v_gene: TRBV18